This TCR beta chain was observed in a study of beta chain features in type 1 diabetes (dated by TCRdb to 2017 to 2018). Looking at the study overall: Mean age, gender distribution, total cell number and subset yield were not different between patients and healthy donors. Across all samples, about 110 million sorted cells were examined, and cell number per subset correlated strongly with RNA yield. The study compared the TCRB repertoires of sorted circulating CD4+ T cell subsets in recently diagnosed type 1 diabetes patients with those in matched healthy donors. Whereas all 28 donors provided naive and central memory subsets, regulatory and stem cell-like memory subsets were isolated from just 8 patients and roughly eight healthy donors. Overall study results and their limits: Naive, central memory and regulatory TCRB repertoires appeared to be more similar among patients than among healthy donors. Only small numbers of individuals were included in the HLA sub-analyses, which left unresolved whether HLA type had any influence on TCRB rearrangement. Type 1 diabetes patients showed a moderate but significant shortening of TCRB CDR3 length in all four CD4+ subsets. At VDJ recombination sites, type 1 diabetes patients had fewer insertions and more deleted nucleotides, which implies abnormalities in thymic rearrangement. Because cDNA was sequenced instead of genomic DNA, activated cells with high expression could be over-represented, although the groups did not differ in activation or CD3 levels. Shorter templates might be favored by PCR, yet because patient and control samples were amplified and corrected together, any such skew would affect both groups equally.

Of note for this clone: Its antigen is not yet known. The record has no base qualities; no much larger clone is one base away.

Each donor gave one peripheral blood draw, averaging approximately 0.12 L, which was collected into heparinised tubes. Naive, central memory, regulatory and stem cell-like memory CD4+ T cells were sorted on a BD FACSAria II using a panel including CD45RO, CCR7, CD25, CD127, CD95 and CD27. Every sorted population had a purity above 98%. PBMCs were separated immediately by Lymphoprep density gradient centrifugation and were stained directly, without being cultured. Samples were stained and sorted in pairs, with one healthy donor and one patient per experiment, so that batch effects were minimized. CDR3 length: 16 amino acids, cysteine to phenylalanine. Only CDR3 DNA is held: 48 bases, read in frame from base 1. V lost 4 bases and J lost 0 bases; the stretch between them is 14 bases long. From the germline V gene, CDR1 is SGHRS and CDR2 is YFSETQ. The High Capacity cDNA Reverse Transcription Kit was used to reverse transcribe all of the isolated RNA, meaning that expressed TCRB transcripts were what got sequenced. Deep immunoSEQ sequencing was applied to naive, central memory and regulatory T cell samples, giving an average of about 3.7 million total reads per sample. Sorted cells were lysed in RLT buffer, and RNA was extracted using DNase-treated RNeasy Micro or Mini kits according to cell number. To prevent cross-contamination, each cell subset was processed individually, whereas patient and healthy donor samples were processed jointly. TCRB sequences were amplified from cDNA with the immunoSEQ multiplex PCR, producing 87-bp fragments spanning the CDR3 region. The amplicons were sequenced using the Illumina HiSeq platform. The authors' analysis ran thus. PCR bias was corrected computationally using synthetic template baselines, and reads within Hamming distance 2 were collapsed, with unmergeable singletons discarded. By aligning reads against IMGT, V, D and J genes, CDR3 length, and insertions or deletions at six rearrangement sites were assigned. Within each subset, clonotype counts were normalized to sorted cell number, after which true diversity and Gini coefficients were computed with the tcR R package. The overlap coefficient, calculated on TCRB nucleotide sequences, was used to measure repertoire sharing. Out-of-frame TCRB sequences from naive cells were analyzed to stand in for the pre-selection repertoire. Imported from immuneACCESS, the table was reduced by TCRdb to in-frame sequences with V and J called. These copies leave out some clones; in studies compared against another copy, an unresolved V gene accounts for under half, and the cause of the remainder is not known. Clone size and the V and J calls come from that table; the DNA yielded D and trimming. The sample table records around 300,000 clones; 8% to 13% of these occur just once. Around 0.015% of the sample belongs to the ten largest clones.

This clonotype originated in a woman aged 25 to 39 in good health. The chain was built from TRBV5-1 and TRBJ2-1, with a weak D call of TRBD1 (6 bases match). Sequencing was carried out using naive CD4+ T cells from blood. Explained via the paper, the cell subset or site label denotes: true naive CD4+ T cells. This receptor carries the CDR3 CASSPQGSDSYNEQFF. The nucleotide sequence is TGCGCCAGCAGCCCTCAGGGGAGCGACTCCTACAATGAGCAGTTCTTC.